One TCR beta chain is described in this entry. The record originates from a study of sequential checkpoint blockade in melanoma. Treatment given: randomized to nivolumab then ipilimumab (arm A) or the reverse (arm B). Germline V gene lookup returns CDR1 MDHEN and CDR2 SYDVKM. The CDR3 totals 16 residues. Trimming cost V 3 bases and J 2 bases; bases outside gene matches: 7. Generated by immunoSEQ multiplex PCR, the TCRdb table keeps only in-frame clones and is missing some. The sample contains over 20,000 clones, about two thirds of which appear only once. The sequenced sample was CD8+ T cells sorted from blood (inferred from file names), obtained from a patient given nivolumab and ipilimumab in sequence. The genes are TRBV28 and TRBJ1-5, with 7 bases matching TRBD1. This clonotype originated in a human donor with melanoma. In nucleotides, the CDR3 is TGTGCCAGCAGTTTTTACAGGGGTCGGGGCAATCAGCCCCAGCATTTT. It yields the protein CASSFYRGRGNQPQHF. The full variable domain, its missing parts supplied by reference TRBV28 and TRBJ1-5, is DVKVTQSSRYLVKRTGEKVFLECVQDMDHENMFWYRQDPGLGLRLIYFSYDVKMKEKGDIPEGYSVSREKKERFSLILESASTNQTSMYLCASSFYRGRGNQPQHFGDGTRLSIL.